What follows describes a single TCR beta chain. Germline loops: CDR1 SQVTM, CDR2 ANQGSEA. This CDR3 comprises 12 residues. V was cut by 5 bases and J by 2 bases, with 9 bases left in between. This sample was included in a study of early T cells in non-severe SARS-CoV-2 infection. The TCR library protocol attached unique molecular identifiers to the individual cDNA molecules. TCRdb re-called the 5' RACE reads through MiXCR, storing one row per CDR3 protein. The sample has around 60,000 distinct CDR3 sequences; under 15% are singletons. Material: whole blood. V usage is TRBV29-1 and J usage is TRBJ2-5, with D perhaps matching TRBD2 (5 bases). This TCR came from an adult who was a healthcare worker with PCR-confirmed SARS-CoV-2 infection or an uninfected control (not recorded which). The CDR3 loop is CSVTGGQETQYF. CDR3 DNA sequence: TGCAGCGTTACCGGCGGGCAAGAGACCCAGTACTTC.